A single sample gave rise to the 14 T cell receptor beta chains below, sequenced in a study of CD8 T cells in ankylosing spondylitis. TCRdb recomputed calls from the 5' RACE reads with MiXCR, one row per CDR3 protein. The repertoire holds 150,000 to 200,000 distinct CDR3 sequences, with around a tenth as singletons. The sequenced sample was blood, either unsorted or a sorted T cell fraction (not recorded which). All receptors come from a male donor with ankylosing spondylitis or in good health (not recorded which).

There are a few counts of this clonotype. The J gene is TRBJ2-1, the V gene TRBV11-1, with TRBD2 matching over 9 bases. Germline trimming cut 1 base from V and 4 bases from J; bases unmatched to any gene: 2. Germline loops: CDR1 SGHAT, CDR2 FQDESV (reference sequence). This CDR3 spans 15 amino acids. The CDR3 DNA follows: TGTGCCAGCAGCTTAGAGACTAGCGGTTACAATGAGCAGTTCTTC. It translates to CASSLETSGYNEQFF.

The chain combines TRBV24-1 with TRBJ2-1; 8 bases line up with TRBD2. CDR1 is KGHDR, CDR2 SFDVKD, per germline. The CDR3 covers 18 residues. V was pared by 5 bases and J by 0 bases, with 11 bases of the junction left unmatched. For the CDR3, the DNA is TGTGCCACCAGTGGCCGGGGGGGCGAAGCAAGCTCCTACAATGAGCAGTTCTTC. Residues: CATSGRGGEASSYNEQFF.

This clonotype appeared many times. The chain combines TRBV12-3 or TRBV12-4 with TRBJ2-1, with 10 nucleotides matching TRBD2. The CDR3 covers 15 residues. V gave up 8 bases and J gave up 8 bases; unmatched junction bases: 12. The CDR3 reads CASALTSGNVYEQFF. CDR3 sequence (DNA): TGTGCCAGCGCCCTCACTAGCGGGAATGTCTATGAGCAGTTCTTC.

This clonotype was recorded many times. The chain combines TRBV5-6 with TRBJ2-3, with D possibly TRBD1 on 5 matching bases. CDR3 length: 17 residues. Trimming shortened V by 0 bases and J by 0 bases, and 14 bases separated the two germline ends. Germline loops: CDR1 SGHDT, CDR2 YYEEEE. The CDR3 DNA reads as TGTGCCAGCAGCTTGGCCGGCAGGGTTGGGAGCACAGATACGCAGTATTTT. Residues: CASSLAGRVGSTDTQYF.

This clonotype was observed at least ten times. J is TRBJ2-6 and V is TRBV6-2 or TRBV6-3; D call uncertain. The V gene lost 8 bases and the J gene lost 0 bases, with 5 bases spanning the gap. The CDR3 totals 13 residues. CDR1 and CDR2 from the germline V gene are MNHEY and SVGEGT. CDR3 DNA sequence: TGTGCCAGCGTAGTCTCTGGGGCCAACGTCCTGACTTTC. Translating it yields CASVVSGANVLTF.

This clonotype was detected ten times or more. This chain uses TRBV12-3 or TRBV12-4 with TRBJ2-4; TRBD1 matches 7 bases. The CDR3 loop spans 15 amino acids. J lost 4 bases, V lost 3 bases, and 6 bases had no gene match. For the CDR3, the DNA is TGTGCCAGCAGTTTCCCAGGGGGTAAGAAAAACATTCAGTACTTC. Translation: CASSFPGGKKNIQYF.

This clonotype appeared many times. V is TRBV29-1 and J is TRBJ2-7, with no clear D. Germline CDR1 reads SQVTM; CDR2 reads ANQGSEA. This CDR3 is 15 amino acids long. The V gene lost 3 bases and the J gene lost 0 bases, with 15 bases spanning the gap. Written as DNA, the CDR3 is TGCAGCGTTGACCCGGATGACATCCTCTCCTACGAGCAGTACTTC. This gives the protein CSVDPDDILSYEQYF.

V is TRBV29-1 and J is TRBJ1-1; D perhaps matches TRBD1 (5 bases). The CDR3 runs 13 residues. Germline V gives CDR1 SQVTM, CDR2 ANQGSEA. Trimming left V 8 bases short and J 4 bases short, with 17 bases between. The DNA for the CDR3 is TGCAGCTATAGCACTGGAAGGGGCACTGAAGCTTTCTTT. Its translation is CSYSTGRGTEAFF.

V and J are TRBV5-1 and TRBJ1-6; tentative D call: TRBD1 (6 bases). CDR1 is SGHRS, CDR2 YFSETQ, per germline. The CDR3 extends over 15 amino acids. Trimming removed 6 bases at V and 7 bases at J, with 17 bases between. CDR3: CASNVGGAENSPLHF. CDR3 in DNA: TGCGCCAGCAATGTGGGGGGCGCTGAGAATTCACCCCTCCACTTT.

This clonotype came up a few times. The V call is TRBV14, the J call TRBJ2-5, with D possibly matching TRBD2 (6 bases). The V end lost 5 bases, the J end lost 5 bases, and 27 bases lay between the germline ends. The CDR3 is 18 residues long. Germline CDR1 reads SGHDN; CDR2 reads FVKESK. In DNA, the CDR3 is TGTGCCAGCAGCGGACTACTACCTGGACATTCTGGCGGCGAGACCCAGTACTTC. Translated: CASSGLLPGHSGGETQYF.

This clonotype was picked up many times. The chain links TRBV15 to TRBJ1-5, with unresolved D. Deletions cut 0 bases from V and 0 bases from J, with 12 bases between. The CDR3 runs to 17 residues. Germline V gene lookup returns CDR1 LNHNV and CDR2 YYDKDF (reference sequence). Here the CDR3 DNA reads TGTGCCACCAGCAGAGATCTCGCACAGACTAGCAATCAGCCCCAGCATTTT. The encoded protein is CATSRDLAQTSNQPQHF. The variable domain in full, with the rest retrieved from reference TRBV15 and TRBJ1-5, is DAMVIQNPRYQVTQFGKPVTLSCSQTLNHNVMYWYQQKSSQAPKLLFHYYDKDFNNEADTPDNFQSRRPNTSFCFLDIRSPGLGDTAMYLCATSRDLAQTSNQPQHFGDGTRLSIL.

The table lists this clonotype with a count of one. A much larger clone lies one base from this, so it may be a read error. Here the CDR3 reads CASSFSVQEIQYF. Written as DNA, the CDR3 is TGTGCCAGCAGCTTTTCGGTCCAAGAGATCCAGTACTTC. J is TRBJ2-5 and V is TRBV5-6; D remains ambiguous. From germline, CDR1 is SGHDT and CDR2 YYEEEE. The CDR3 sequence is 13 residues long.

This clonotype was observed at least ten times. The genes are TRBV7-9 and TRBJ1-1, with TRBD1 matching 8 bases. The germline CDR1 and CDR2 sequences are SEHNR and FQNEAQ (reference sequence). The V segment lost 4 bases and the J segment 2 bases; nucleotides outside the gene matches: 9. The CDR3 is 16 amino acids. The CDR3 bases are TGTGCCAGCAGCTCAGGAAACAGGGGGTTCAACACTGAAGCTTTCTTT. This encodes CASSSGNRGFNTEAFF.

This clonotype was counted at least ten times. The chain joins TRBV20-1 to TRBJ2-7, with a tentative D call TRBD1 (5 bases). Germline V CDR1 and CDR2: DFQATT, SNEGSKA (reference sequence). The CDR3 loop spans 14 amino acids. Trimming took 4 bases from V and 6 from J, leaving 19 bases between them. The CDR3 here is CSAKVAGWSREQYF. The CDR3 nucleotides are TGCAGTGCTAAGGTAGCAGGGTGGTCCCGCGAGCAGTACTTC.